This T cell receptor (beta chain) was found in a study of T cell repertoires in cytomegalovirus infection. Study-wide background: Matching HLA type, along with CMV infection, was indicated by public TCR beta signatures.

TCRdb reprocessed the reads with MiXCR, giving one entry per CDR3 protein. The data show 90,000 to 130,000 distinct CDR3 sequences, with over 9% seen just once and 31% held by the top ten. CDR3 length: 15 amino acids. Germline CDR1 MNHEY, CDR2 SVGAGI. V was cut by 6 bases and J by 3 bases, with 17 bases left in between. In the case of this clonotype: Its antigen is not known.

The sequence was collected from a human donor in good health (CMV status not recorded). Some clones in this sample may be carry-over from other donors' samples. The gene calls are TRBV6-5 and TRBJ1-2; D is uncertain. Sequenced: PBMCs, sequenced either directly or after in vitro stimulation (not recorded which). DNA of the CDR3: TGTGCCAGCAGCCCCCACAGATTAGTTCACTATGGCTACACCTTC. Protein: CASSPHRLVHYGYTF.